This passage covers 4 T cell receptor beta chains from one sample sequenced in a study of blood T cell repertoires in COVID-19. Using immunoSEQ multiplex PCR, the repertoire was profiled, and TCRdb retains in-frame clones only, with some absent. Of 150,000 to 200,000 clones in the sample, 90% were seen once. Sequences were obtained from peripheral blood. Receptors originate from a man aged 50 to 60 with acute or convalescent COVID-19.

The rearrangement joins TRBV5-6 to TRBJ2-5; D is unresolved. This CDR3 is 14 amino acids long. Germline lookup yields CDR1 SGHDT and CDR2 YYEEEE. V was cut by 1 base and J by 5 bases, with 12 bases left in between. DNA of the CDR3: TGTGCCAGCAGCTTGAGACGGGTCGGGGAGACCCAGTACTTC. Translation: CASSLRRVGETQYF. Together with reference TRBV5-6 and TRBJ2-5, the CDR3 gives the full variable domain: DAGVTQSPTHLIKTRGQQVTLRCSPKSGHDTVSWYQQALGQGPQFIFQYYEEEERQRGNFPDRFSGHQFPNYSSELNVNALLLGDSALYLCASSLRRVGETQYFGPGTRLLVL.

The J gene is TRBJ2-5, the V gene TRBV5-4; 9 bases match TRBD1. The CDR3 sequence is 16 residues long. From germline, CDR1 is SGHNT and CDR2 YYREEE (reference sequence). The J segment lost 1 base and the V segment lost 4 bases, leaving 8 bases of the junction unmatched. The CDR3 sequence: CASSRDRDSFQETQYF. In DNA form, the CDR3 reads TGTGCCAGCAGCAGGGACAGGGACTCGTTCCAAGAGACCCAGTACTTC.

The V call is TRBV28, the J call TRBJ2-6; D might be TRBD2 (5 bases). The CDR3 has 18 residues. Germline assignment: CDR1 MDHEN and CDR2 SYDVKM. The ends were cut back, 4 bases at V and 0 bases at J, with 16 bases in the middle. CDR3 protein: CASSSDGNSGSGANVLTF. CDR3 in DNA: TGTGCCAGCAGTTCGGACGGGAACAGTGGCTCTGGGGCCAACGTCCTGACTTTC.

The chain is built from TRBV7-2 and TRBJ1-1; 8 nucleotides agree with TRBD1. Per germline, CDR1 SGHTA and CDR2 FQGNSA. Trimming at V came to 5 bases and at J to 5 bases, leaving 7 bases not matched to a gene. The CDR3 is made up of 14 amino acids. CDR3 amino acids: CASSPNGQGTEAFF. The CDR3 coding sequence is TGTGCCAGCAGCCCAAATGGACAGGGAACTGAAGCTTTCTTT.